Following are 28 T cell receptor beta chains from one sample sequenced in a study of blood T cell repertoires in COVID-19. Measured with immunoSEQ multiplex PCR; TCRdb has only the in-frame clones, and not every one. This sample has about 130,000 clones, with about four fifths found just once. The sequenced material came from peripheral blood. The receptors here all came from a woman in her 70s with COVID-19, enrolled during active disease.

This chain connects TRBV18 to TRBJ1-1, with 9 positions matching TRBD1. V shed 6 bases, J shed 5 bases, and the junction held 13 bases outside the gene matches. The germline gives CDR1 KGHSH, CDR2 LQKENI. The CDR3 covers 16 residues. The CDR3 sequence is CASSWDRVDGGTEAFF. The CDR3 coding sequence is TGTGCCAGCTCCTGGGACAGGGTAGACGGGGGTACTGAAGCTTTCTTT. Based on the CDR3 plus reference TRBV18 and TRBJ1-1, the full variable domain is NAGVMQNPRHLVRRRGQEARLRCSPMKGHSHVYWYRQLPEEGLKFMVYLQKENIIDESGMPKERFSAEFPKEGPSILRIQQVVRGDSAAYFCASSWDRVDGGTEAFFGQGTRLTVV.

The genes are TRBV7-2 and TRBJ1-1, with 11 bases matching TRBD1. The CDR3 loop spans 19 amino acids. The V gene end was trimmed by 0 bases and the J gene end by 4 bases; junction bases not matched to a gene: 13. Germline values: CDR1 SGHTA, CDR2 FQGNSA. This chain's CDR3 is CASSLAAVGTGGKVTEAFF. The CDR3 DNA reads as TGTGCCAGCAGCTTAGCCGCGGTGGGGACAGGGGGAAAGGTCACTGAAGCTTTCTTT.

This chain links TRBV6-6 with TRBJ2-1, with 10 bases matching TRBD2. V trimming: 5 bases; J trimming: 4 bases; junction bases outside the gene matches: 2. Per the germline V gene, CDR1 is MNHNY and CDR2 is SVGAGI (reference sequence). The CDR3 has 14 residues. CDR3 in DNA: TGTGCCAGCAGTCAACTAGCGGGGTACAATGAGCAGTTCTTC. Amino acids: CASSQLAGYNEQFF.

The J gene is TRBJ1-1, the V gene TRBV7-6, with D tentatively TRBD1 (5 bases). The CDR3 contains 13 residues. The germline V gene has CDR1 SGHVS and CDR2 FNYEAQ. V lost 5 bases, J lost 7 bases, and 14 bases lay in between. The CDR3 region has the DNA TGTGCCAGCAGCACCAGGGTGGGGGGTGAAGCTTTCTTT. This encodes CASSTRVGGEAFF. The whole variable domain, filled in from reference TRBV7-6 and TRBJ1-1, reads GAGVSQSPRYKVTKRGQDVALRCDPISGHVSLYWYRQALGQGPEFLTYFNYEAQQDKSGLPNDRFSAERPEGSISTLTIQRTEQRDSAMYRCASSTRVGGEAFFGQGTRLTVV.

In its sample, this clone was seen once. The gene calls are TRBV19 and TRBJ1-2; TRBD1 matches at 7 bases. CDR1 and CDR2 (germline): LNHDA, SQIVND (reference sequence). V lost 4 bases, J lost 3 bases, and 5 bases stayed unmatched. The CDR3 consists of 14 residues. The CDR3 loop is CASSTTGLDYGYTF. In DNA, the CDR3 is TGTGCCAGTAGTACGACAGGGTTGGACTATGGCTACACCTTC.

CDR3 residues: CASSLDRAGEQFF. CDR3 nucleotide sequence: TGCGCCAGCAGCTTGGACAGGGCGGGTGAGCAGTTCTTC. The chain uses TRBV5-1 and TRBJ2-1; D possibly corresponds to TRBD1 (6 bases). Trimming pared 0 bases from V and 9 bases from J, leaving 10 bases between. Germline values: CDR1 SGHRS, CDR2 YFSETQ. The CDR3 is made up of 13 amino acids.

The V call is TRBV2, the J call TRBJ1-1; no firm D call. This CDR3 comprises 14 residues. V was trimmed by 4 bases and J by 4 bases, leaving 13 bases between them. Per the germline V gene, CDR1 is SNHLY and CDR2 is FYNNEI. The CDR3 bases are TGTGCCAGCAGTGTGGCCACTACTTCCACTGAAGCTTTCTTT. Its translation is CASSVATTSTEAFF.

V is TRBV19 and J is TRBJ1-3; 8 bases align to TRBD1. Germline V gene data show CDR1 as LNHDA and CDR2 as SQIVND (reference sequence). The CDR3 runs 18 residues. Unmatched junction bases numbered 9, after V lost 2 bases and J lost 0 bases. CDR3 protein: CASSISAAGGFSGNTIYF. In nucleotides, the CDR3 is TGTGCCAGTAGTATAAGCGCGGCAGGGGGCTTCTCTGGAAACACCATATATTTT.

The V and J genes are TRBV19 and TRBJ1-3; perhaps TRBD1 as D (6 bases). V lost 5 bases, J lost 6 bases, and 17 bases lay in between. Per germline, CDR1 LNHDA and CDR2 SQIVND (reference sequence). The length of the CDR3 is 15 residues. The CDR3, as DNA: TGTGCCAGTAGTTCTTCAGGGGTCGGAGAAAACACCATATATTTT. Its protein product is CASSSSGVGENTIYF. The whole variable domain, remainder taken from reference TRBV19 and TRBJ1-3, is DGGITQSPKYLFRKEGQNVTLSCEQNLNHDAMYWYRQDPGQGLRLIYYSQIVNDFQKGDIAEGYSVSREKKESFPLTVTSAQKNPTAFYLCASSSSGVGENTIYFGEGSWLTVV.

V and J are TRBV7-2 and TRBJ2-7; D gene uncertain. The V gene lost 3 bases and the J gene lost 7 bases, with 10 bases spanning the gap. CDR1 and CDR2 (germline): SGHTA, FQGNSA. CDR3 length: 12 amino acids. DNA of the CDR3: TGTGCCAGCAGCTTGTTACGAGGAGAGCAGTACTTC. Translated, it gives CASSLLRGEQYF.

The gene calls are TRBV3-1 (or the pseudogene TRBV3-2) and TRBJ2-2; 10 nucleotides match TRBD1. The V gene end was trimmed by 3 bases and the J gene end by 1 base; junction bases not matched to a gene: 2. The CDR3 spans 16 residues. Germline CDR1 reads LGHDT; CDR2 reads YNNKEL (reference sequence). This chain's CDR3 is CASSQGDRGNTGELFF. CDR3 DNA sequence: TGTGCCAGCAGCCAGGGGGACAGGGGGAACACCGGGGAGCTGTTTTTT.

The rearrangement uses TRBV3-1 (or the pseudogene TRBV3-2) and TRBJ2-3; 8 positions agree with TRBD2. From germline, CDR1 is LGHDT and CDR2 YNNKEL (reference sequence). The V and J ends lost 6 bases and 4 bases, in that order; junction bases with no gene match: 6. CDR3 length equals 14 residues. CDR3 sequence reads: CASSRGGASDTQYF. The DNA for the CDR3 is TGTGCCAGCAGTCGGGGGGGGGCCTCAGATACGCAGTATTTT.

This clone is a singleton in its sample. The CDR3 sequence is CASSLTGQDFYGYTF. Here the CDR3 DNA reads TGTGCCAGCAGCTTGACGGGACAGGACTTCTATGGCTACACCTTC. This sequence joins TRBV5-6 and TRBJ1-2, with 8 bases aligning to TRBD1. The CDR3 covers 15 residues. The V segment lost 1 base and the J segment 4 bases; nucleotides outside the gene matches: 6. Germline-derived CDR1 and CDR2 are SGHDT and YYEEEE.

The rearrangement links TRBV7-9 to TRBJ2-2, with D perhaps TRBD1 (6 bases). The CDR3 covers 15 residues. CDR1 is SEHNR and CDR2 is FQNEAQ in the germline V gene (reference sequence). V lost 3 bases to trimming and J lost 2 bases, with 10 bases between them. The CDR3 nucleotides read TGTGCCAGCAGCTTCGGACAGACTAACACCGGGGAGCTGTTTTTT. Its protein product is CASSFGQTNTGELFF.

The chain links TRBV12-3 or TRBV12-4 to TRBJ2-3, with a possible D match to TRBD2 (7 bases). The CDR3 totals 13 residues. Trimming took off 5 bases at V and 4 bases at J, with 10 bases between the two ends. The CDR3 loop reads CASSGGGPDTQYF. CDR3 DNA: TGTGCCAGCAGTGGGGGGGGGCCAGATACGCAGTATTTT.

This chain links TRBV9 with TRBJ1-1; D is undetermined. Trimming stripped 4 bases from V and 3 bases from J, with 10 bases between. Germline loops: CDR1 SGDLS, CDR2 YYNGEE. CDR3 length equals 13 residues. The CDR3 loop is CASSPSLDTEAFF. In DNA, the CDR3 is TGTGCCAGCAGCCCTAGCCTGGACACTGAAGCTTTCTTT.

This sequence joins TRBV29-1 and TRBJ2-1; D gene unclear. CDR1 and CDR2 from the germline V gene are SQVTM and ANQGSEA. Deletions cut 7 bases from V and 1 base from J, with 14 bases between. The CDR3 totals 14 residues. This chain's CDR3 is CSAMRGVSYNEQFF. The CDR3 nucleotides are TGCAGCGCGATGAGAGGAGTTTCCTACAATGAGCAGTTCTTC.

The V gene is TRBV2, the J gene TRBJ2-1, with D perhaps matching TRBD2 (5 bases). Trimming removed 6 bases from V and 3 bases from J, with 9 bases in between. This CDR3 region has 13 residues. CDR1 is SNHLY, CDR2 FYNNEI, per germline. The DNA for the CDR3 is TGTGCCAGCAGGCGGGCAGTCTACAATGAGCAGTTCTTC. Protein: CASRRAVYNEQFF.

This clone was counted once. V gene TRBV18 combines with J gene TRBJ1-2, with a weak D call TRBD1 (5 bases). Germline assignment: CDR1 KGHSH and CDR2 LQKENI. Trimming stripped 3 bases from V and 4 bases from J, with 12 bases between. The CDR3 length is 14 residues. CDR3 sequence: CASSPLDSFYGYTF. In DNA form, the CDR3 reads TGTGCCAGCTCACCCCTCGACAGTTTCTATGGCTACACCTTC.

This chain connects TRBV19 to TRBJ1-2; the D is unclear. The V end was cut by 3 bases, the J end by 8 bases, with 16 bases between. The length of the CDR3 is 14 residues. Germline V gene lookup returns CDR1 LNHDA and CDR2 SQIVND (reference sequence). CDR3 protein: CASSIRLSSGGYTF. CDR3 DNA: TGTGCCAGTAGTATTAGACTGTCGAGCGGAGGCTACACCTTC. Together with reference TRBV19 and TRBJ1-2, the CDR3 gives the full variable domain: DGGITQSPKYLFRKEGQNVTLSCEQNLNHDAMYWYRQDPGQGLRLIYYSQIVNDFQKGDIAEGYSVSREKKESFPLTVTSAQKNPTAFYLCASSIRLSSGGYTFGSGTRLTVV.

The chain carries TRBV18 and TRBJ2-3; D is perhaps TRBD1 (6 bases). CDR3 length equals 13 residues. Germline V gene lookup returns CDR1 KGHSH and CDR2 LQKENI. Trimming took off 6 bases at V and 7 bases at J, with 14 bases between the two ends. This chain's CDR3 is CASSPSQGHTQYF. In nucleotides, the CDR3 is TGTGCCAGCTCGCCCTCCCAGGGGCATACGCAGTATTTT.

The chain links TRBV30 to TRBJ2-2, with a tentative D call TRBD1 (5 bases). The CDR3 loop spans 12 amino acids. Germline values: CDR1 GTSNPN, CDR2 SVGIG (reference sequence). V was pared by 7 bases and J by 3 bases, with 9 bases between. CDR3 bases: TGTGCCTTCAGGGTCGACACCGGGGAGCTGTTTTTT. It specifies CAFRVDTGELFF. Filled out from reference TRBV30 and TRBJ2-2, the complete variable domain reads SQTIHQWPATLVQPVGSPLSLECTVEGTSNPNLYWYRQAAGRGLQLLFYSVGIGQISSEVPQNLSASRPQDRQFILSSKKLLLSDSGFYLCAFRVDTGELFFGEGSRLTVL.

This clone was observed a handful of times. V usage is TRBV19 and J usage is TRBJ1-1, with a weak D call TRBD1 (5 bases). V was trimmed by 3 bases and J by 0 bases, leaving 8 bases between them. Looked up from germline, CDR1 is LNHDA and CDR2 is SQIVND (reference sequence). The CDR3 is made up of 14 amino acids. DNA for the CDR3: TGTGCCAGTAGTATCCCAGGGATGAACACTGAAGCTTTCTTT. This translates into CASSIPGMNTEAFF.

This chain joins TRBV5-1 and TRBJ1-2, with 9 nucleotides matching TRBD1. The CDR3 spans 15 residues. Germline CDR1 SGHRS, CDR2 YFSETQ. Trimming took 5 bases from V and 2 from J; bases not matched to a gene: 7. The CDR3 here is CASRGGQGRNYGYTF. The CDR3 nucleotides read TGCGCCAGCAGAGGAGGACAGGGGCGAAACTATGGCTACACCTTC.

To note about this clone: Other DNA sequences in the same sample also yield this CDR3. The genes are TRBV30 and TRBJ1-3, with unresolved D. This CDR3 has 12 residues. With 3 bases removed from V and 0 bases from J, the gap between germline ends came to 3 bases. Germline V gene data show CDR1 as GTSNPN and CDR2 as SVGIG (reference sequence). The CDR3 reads CAWRASGNTIYF. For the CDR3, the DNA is TGTGCCTGGAGGGCCTCTGGAAACACCATATATTTT.

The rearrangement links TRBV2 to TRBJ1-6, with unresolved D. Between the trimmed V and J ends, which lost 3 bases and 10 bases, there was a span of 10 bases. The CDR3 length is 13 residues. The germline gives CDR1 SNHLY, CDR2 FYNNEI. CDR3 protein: CASSEAGGSPLHF. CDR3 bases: TGTGCCAGCAGTGAGGCAGGCGGGTCACCCCTCCACTTT.

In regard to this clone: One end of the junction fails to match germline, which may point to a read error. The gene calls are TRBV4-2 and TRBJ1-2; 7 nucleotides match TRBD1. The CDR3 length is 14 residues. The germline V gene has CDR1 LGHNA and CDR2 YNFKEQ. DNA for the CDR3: TGTGCCAGCAGCCAAACTCGGGACAGCGAAACCCTTAACTTC. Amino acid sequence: CASSQTRDSETLNF.

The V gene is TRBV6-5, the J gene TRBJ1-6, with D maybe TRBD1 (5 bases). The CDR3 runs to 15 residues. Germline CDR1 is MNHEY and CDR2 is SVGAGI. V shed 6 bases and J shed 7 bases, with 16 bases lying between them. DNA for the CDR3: TGTGCCAGCAGCCCCCTACAGGTTTGGAATTCACCCCTCCACTTT. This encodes CASSPLQVWNSPLHF.